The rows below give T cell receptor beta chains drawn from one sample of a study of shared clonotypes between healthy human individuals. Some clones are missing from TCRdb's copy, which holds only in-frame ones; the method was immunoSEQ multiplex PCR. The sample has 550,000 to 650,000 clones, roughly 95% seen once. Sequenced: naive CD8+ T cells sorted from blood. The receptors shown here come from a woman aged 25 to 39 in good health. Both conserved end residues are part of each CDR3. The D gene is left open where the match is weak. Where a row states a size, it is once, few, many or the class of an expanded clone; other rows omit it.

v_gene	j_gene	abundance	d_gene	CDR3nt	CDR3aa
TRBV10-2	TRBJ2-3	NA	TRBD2	TGCGCCAGCAGTGAGTATGCGCTAGCGGGAGCCCCAGATACGCAGTATTTT	CASSEYALAGAPDTQYF
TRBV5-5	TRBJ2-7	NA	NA	TGTGCCAGCAGCCCCCGAGGGAGCTCCTACGAGCAGTACTTC	CASSPRGSSYEQYF
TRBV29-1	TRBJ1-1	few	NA	TGCAGCGTTGTGGGGGAACTGAACACTGAAGCTTTCTTT	CSVVGELNTEAFF
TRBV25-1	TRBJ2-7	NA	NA	TGTGCCAGCTGGGACGGACTTACCTACGAGCAGTACTTC	CASWDGLTYEQYF
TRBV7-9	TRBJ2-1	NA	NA	TGTGCCAGCAGCTCCTCCCGGGCTGTCAAAAGCTCCTACAATGAGCAGTTCTTC	CASSSSRAVKSSYNEQFF
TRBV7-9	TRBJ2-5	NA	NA	TGTGCCAGCACCCTTACGCTCGGGCCGAACCAAGAGACCCAGTACTTC	CASTLTLGPNQETQYF
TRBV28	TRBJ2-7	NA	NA	TGTGCCAGCAGTTTCGCAGGACAGATGAGCTCCTACGAGCAGTACTTC	CASSFAGQMSSYEQYF
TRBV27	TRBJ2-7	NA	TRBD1	TGTGCCAGCAGTTTAGGGACAGTCTACGAGCAGTACTTC	CASSLGTVYEQYF
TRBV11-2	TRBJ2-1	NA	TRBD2	TGTGCCAGCAGCTTAATTCGTGCGGGACTAGAGCAGTTCTTC	CASSLIRAGLEQFF
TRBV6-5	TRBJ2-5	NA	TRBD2	TGTGCCAGCAGTTACCTCAGCGGGAAGAGGGAGACCCAGTACTTC	CASSYLSGKRETQYF
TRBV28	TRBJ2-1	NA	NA	TGTGCCAGCAGTTTTAGGTTCGACAATGAGCAGTTCTTC	CASSFRFDNEQFF
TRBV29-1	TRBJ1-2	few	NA	TGCAGCGCCCGGTACGATGGCTACACCTTC	CSARYDGYTF
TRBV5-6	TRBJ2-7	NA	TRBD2	TGTGCCAGCAGCTTGTCTGTTAGCGGGATCTACGAGCAGTACTTC	CASSLSVSGIYEQYF
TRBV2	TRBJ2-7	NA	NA	TGTGCCAGCAGTCCCGACAGCTCCTACGAGCAGTACTTC	CASSPDSSYEQYF
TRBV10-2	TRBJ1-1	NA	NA	TGCGCCAGCAGTGAGACAGGGAATGAAGCTTTCTTT	CASSETGNEAFF
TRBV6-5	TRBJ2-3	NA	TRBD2	TGTGCCAGCAGTCCTAGCGGGAGTGGCTCAGATACGCAGTATTTT	CASSPSGSGSDTQYF
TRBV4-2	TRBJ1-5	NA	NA	TGTGCCAGCAGCCACGGTTTGGGGAGCAATCAGCCCCAGCATTTT	CASSHGLGSNQPQHF
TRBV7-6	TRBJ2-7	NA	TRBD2	TGTGCCAGCAGCCTGACTAGCGTCTACGAGCAGTACTTC	CASSLTSVYEQYF
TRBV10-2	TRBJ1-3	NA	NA	TGCGCCAGCAGTGAAAGAGGGGTTGGAAACACCATATATTTT	CASSERGVGNTIYF
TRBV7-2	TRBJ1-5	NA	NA	TGTGCCAGCAGCCTGGGACCCCAGCATTTT	CASSLGPQHF
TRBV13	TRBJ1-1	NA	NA	TGTGCCAGCAGCTTAGGGGAGGTCACTGAAGCTTTCTTT	CASSLGEVTEAFF
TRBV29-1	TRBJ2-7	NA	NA	TGCAGCGTTGAAGTTGGGGACTCCTACGAGCAGTACTTC	CSVEVGDSYEQYF
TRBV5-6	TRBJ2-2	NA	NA	TGTGCCAGCAGCTTGGAATCCAGCGGGAACACCGGGGAGCTGTTTTTT	CASSLESSGNTGELFF
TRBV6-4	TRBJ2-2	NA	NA	TGTGCCAGCAGTGACGGCAGAAACACCGGGGAGCTGTTTTTT	CASSDGRNTGELFF
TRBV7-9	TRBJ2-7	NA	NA	TGTGCCAGCAGACTTCTCTACGAGCAGTACTTC	CASRLLYEQYF
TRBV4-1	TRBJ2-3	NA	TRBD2	TGCGCCAGCAGCCAAGATCCAGAGGCGGGAGGGCTTGTGGTTACGCAGTATTTT	CASSQDPEAGGLVVTQYF
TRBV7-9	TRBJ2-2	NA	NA	TGTGCCAGCAGCTTAGAAACGAACACCGGGGAGCTGTTTTTT	CASSLETNTGELFF
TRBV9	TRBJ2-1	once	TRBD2	TGTGCCAGCAGCGTTCGCGGGAGGGCAGACAATGAGCAGTTCTTC	CASSVRGRADNEQFF
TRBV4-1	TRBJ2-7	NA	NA	TGCGCCAGCAGCCATCCCCCGGGTGGGATCTACGAGCAGTACTTC	CASSHPPGGIYEQYF
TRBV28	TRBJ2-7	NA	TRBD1	TGTGCCAGCGAACTAATTACATCAGGGGGTTATTACGAGCAGTACTTC	CASELITSGGYYEQYF
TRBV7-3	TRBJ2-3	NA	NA	TGTGCCAGCAGCGCCCCGGGCGGGGATACGCAGTATTTT	CASSAPGGDTQYF
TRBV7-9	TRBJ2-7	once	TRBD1	TGTGCCAGCAGCTTAGGGACAGGGGGTTTGTACTTC	CASSLGTGGLYF
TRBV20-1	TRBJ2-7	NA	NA	TGCAGTGCTAGACGGGGGACCGAGCAGTACTTC	CSARRGTEQYF
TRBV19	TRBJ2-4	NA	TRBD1	TGTGCCAGTAGTACCTTCCCCCAGGGGGCCGGGGTACGTTCCAAAAACATTCAGTACTTC	CASSTFPQGAGVRSKNIQYF
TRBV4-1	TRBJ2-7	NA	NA	TGCGCCAGCAGCCAAGGGGAGTCAGGTTTCGAGCAGTACTTC	CASSQGESGFEQYF
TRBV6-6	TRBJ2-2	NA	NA	TGTGCCAGCAGTTACCACCGGGCACTAAACACCGGGGAGCTGTTTTTT	CASSYHRALNTGELFF
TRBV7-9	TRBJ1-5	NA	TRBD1	TGTGCCAGCAGCGCTACAGGGGAATTGAGGCCCCAGCATTTT	CASSATGELRPQHF
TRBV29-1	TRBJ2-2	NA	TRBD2	TGCAGCGTTGAAAGTAGGACTAGCTACGTGGGGGAGCTGTTTTTT	CSVESRTSYVGELFF
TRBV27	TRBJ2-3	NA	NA	TGTGCCAGCAGTTTAGGGACTCCCTCGCCGGAGTATTTT	CASSLGTPSPEYF
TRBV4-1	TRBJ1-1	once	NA	TGCGCCAGCAGCATCCGGGACACGAACACTGAAGCTTTCTTT	CASSIRDTNTEAFF
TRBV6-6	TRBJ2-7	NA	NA	TGTGCCAGCAGTGACCCGGACAGTTCCTACGAGCAGTACTTC	CASSDPDSSYEQYF
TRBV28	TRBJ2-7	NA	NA	TGTGCCAGCAGTTTAATCATAGGGACAACCTACGAGCAGTACTTC	CASSLIIGTTYEQYF
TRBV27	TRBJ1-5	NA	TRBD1	TGTGCCAGCAGTTTATCTTACAGGGGTGGCAATCAGCCCCAGCATTTT	CASSLSYRGGNQPQHF
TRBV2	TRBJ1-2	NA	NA	TGTGCCAGCAGTGAACTGGTAGGGAGGCACTATGGCTACACCTTC	CASSELVGRHYGYTF
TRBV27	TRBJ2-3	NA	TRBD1	TGTGCCAGCAGTTTAGGACGGACAGGGGGAGGAAATACGCAGTATTTT	CASSLGRTGGGNTQYF
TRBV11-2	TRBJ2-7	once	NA	TGTGCCAGCAGCGCACCGGACAGCGAGCAGTACTTC	CASSAPDSEQYF